One and the same sample provided the 32 T cell receptor beta chains below, sequenced in a study of regulatory T cells in long-lasting Graves disease. According to the study, TCR beta libraries were built with iRepertoire HTBI primers and CDR3-region Arm-PCR. TCRdb independently ran MiXCR on the multiplex PCR reads; one entry per CDR3 protein. The sample includes 300,000 or so distinct CDR3 sequences, about 20% of them seen just once. Time point of the sample: persistent/refractory GD, antithyroid drugs over 5 years with positive TRAb. PBMCs provided the RNA from which the TCR library was made. The sample was peripheral blood mononuclear cells (PBMCs), taken when the disease was refractory, from a patient treated with antithyroid drugs. The receptor set was obtained from a female donor with Graves disease.

CDR3 amino acids: CASSRDGPYGYTF. The CDR3 region has the DNA TGTGCCAGCAGTCGGGACGGACCCTATGGCTACACCTTC. The chain is built from TRBV6-1 and TRBJ1-2, with D possibly TRBD1 on 5 matching bases. The germline CDR1 and CDR2 sequences are MNHNS and SASEGT. This CDR3 spans 13 amino acids. Trimming left V 5 bases short and J 4 bases short, with 11 bases between.

CDR3 region: CASSSPGLAGGLPTDTQYF. CDR3 coding DNA: TGTGCCAGCAGCTCTCCGGGACTAGCGGGAGGGCTTCCCACAGATACGCAGTATTTT. The gene calls are TRBV5-4 and TRBJ2-3; 16 bases map to TRBD2. The CDR3 length is 19 residues. The germline CDR1 and CDR2 sequences are SGHNT and YYREEE (reference sequence). Losses at the gene ends were 3 bases for V and 2 bases for J; bases not matched to a gene: 9.

As to this clonotype: The germline gene is not matched at one end of the junction; a read error may be the cause. This chain links TRBV19 with TRBJ1-5, with D uncertain. There are 16 residues in the CDR3. CDR1 is LNHDA, CDR2 SQIVND, per germline (reference sequence). The CDR3 sequence is CASSPSRENSDQPQHF. CDR3 nucleotide sequence: TGTGCCAGTAGTCCGTCCCGGGAGAATAGCGATCAGCCCCAGCATTTT.

This clonotype showed up just a few times. The chain is built from TRBV3-1 and TRBJ1-2; D not certain. Trimming left V 5 bases short and J 6 bases short, with 16 bases between. The V gene's germline CDR1 is LGHDT and CDR2 YNNKEL (reference sequence). CDR3 length: 14 amino acids. The CDR3 region is CASSETFLIHGYTF. In DNA, the CDR3 is TGTGCCAGCAGCGAGACTTTTCTGATACATGGCTACACCTTC.

About this clonotype: Germline and junction disagree at one end, which may indicate a read error. In DNA, the CDR3 is TGTGCCCGCAGCCAACCGGGACAGGGCAGCTACGAGCAGTACTTC. It encodes CARSQPGQGSYEQYF. J is TRBJ2-7 and V is TRBV3-1; 9 nucleotides agree with TRBD1. The germline V gene encodes CDR1 LGHDT and CDR2 YNNKEL (reference sequence). CDR3 length equals 15 residues.

With regard to this clonotype: Being one base from a much bigger clone, this may be a read error. This CDR3 fails to terminate in the conserved phenylalanine or tryptophan, so it likely reflects a read error. The chain employs TRBV6-4 and TRBJ1-1; possibly TRBD1 for D (5 bases). CDR1 is MRHNA, CDR2 SNTAGT, per germline. The CDR3 loop spans 10 amino acids. Trimming cost V 7 bases and J 8 bases, with 8 bases left between them. CDR3 sequence (DNA): TGTGCCAGCACTCCAGGGGAAGCTTTCCTT. Translating gives CASTPGEAFL.

This clonotype was counted a few times. The CDR3 region has the DNA TGTGCCAGCAGTCAACCTGGGACTCTAGAAGCTTTCTTT. Translated, it gives CASSQPGTLEAFF. The gene calls are TRBV6-1 and TRBJ1-1, with TRBD1 as a possible D gene (5 bases). The CDR3 contains 13 residues. The V and J ends lost 5 bases and 8 bases respectively, with 15 bases between them. Germline V gene data show CDR1 as MNHNS and CDR2 as SASEGT.

This clonotype was detected only a few times. This rearrangement joins TRBV7-9 to TRBJ1-4; no clear D. Looked up from germline, CDR1 is SEHNR and CDR2 is FQNEAQ (reference sequence). Trimming left V 5 bases short and J 8 bases short, with 15 bases between. This CDR3 has 14 residues. The CDR3 loop is CASSPSQLREKLFF. The CDR3 DNA reads TGTGCCAGCAGCCCAAGCCAACTTAGGGAAAAACTGTTTTTT.

The chain carries TRBV30 and TRBJ2-7; 11 bases match TRBD1. Germline CDR1 reads GTSNPN; CDR2 reads SVGIG (reference sequence). The CDR3 contains 15 residues. Losses at the gene ends were 4 bases for V and 3 bases for J; bases not matched to a gene: 8. DNA for the CDR3: TGTGCCTGGATTTCCCGGGACAGGGGGTACTACGAGCAGTACTTC. Translated: CAWISRDRGYYEQYF.

This clonotype showed up many times. V gene TRBV12-3 or TRBV12-4 combines with J gene TRBJ1-1; D possibly corresponds to TRBD1 (6 bases). Trimming stripped 7 bases from V and 4 bases from J, with 22 bases between. The CDR3 runs 16 residues. In nucleotides, the CDR3 is TGTGCCAGCAAGTTCACTCGGGGCAGGGGTGGCACTGAAGCTTTCTTT. This codes for CASKFTRGRGGTEAFF.

This clonotype was counted many times. The V gene is TRBV6-1, the J gene TRBJ1-4; D call uncertain. CDR1 and CDR2 from the germline V gene are MNHNS and SASEGT. The CDR3 sequence is 12 residues long. Trimming shortened V by 8 bases and J by 2 bases, and 6 bases separated the two germline ends. CDR3 amino acids: CASCPTNEKLFF. CDR3 coding DNA: TGTGCCAGCTGCCCGACTAATGAAAAACTGTTTTTT.

The V call is TRBV4-3, the J call TRBJ1-1; D may be TRBD1 (6 bases). Trimming stripped 4 bases from V and 5 bases from J, with 14 bases between. Germline CDR1 is LGHNA and CDR2 is YSLEER. CDR3 length: 14 amino acids. Here the CDR3 DNA reads TGCGCCAGCAGCCGAGGGGGAGGGGGTACTGAAGCTTTCTTT. This encodes CASSRGGGGTEAFF.

This clonotype was picked up many times. The V gene is TRBV24-1, the J gene TRBJ2-2; 9 bases are shared with TRBD2. V shed 10 bases and J 2 bases; nucleotides not matched to a gene: 4. This CDR3 comprises 14 residues. Germline lookup yields CDR1 KGHDR and CDR2 SFDVKD. The CDR3, as DNA: TGTGCCACTAGCGGGAGTCCTAACACCGGGGAGCTGTTTTTT. This codes for CATSGSPNTGELFF.

This clonotype was seen repeatedly, ten times or more. The chain has TRBV5-1 and TRBJ2-5; 8 positions agree with TRBD1. This CDR3 spans 15 amino acids. V lost 4 bases, J lost 4 bases, and 9 bases stayed unmatched. Germline V lookup: CDR1 SGHRS, CDR2 YFSETQ. The CDR3 region is CASSNLGQEGETQYF. The CDR3 bases are TGCGCCAGCAGCAACCTGGGACAGGAGGGAGAGACCCAGTACTTC. The full variable domain, its missing parts supplied by reference TRBV5-1 and TRBJ2-5, is KAGVTQTPRYLIKTRGQQVTLSCSPISGHRSVSWYQQTPGQGLQFLFEYFSETQRNKGNFPGRFSGRQFSNSRSEMNVSTLELGDSALYLCASSNLGQEGETQYFGPGTRLLVL.

V usage is TRBV27 and J usage is TRBJ2-5; D not resolved. Germline values: CDR1 MNHEY, CDR2 SMNVEV (reference sequence). This CDR3 is built from 13 residues. Trimming pared 7 bases from V and 2 bases from J, leaving 11 bases between. CDR3 sequence reads: CASKPRRQETQYF. The CDR3 region has the DNA TGTGCCAGCAAACCGAGACGGCAAGAGACCCAGTACTTC.

The chain carries TRBV29-1 and TRBJ2-7; 7 nucleotides agree with TRBD2. Trimming took 7 bases from V and 4 from J; bases not matched to a gene: 4. The CDR3 length is 11 residues. Germline assignment: CDR1 SQVTM and CDR2 ANQGSEA. The CDR3 DNA follows: TGCAGCGGGGGGGAGGGATACGAGCAGTACTTC. This sequence encodes CSGGEGYEQYF.

This clonotype came up many times. The gene calls are TRBV28 and TRBJ2-7; D may correspond to TRBD1 or TRBD2 (5 bases each). The CDR3 consists of 15 residues. With 4 bases removed from V and 7 bases from J, the gap between germline ends came to 20 bases. From germline, CDR1 is MDHEN and CDR2 SYDVKM. The CDR3 DNA follows: TGTGCCAGCAGTTGGAACCGGGACCCTTTACGGGAGCAGTACTTC. It codes for CASSWNRDPLREQYF. The full variable domain, completed using reference TRBV28 and TRBJ2-7, is DVKVTQSSRYLVKRTGEKVFLECVQDMDHENMFWYRQDPGLGLRLIYFSYDVKMKEKGDIPEGYSVSREKKERFSLILESASTNQTSMYLCASSWNRDPLREQYFGPGTRLTVT.

This clonotype was detected many times. This chain connects TRBV12-3 or TRBV12-4 to TRBJ1-5; TRBD1 matches 7 bases. Germline trimming cut 6 bases from V and 7 bases from J; bases unmatched to any gene: 6. The CDR3 has 13 residues. In DNA form, the CDR3 reads TGTGCCAGCAGGCAGGGGGAGTGGCAGCCCCAGCATTTT. Encoded protein: CASRQGEWQPQHF.

This chain joins TRBV28 and TRBJ2-3; D gene ambiguous. Trimming took 5 bases from V and 5 from J, leaving 8 bases between them. Germline V gene data show CDR1 as MDHEN and CDR2 as SYDVKM. The CDR3 has 12 amino acids. This CDR3 reads CASSPGRDTQYF. The CDR3 DNA is TGTGCCAGCAGTCCAGGACGAGATACGCAGTATTTT.

The chain has TRBV5-1 and TRBJ2-5, with 10 bases matching TRBD1. V dropped 4 bases and J dropped 5; count of bases not matched to a gene: 5. The length of the CDR3 is 14 residues. Germline assignment: CDR1 SGHRS and CDR2 YFSETQ. Written as DNA, the CDR3 is TGCGCCAGCAGCGTGGGACAGGGGCGGGAGACCCAGTACTTC. It codes for CASSVGQGRETQYF.

This clonotype was detected ten times or more. The chain has TRBV20-1 and TRBJ2-5, with TRBD2 identical over 7 bases. CDR1 is DFQATT, CDR2 SNEGSKA, per germline (reference sequence). There are 16 residues in the CDR3. V trimming: 0 bases; J trimming: 0 bases; junction bases outside the gene matches: 7. The CDR3 nucleotides read TGCAGTGCTAGAGACCCAATAGCGGGCTACCAAGAGACCCAGTACTTC. Amino acid sequence: CSARDPIAGYQETQYF.

V usage is TRBV10-3 and J usage is TRBJ2-5; TRBD2 agrees at 9 bases. Judging by the DNA end, TRBJ2-1 fits better; the J call may be wrong. CDR3 length: 16 amino acids. Germline V gene data show CDR1 as ENHRY and CDR2 as SYGVKD. CDR3 loop: CAISGTRASGINEQFF. Written as DNA, the CDR3 is TGTGCCATCAGTGGTACTAGGGCTAGCGGGATTAATGAGCAGTTCTTC.

Comments on this clonotype: A junction boundary mismatches the germline segment, possibly from a read error. This sequence joins TRBV6-2 or TRBV6-3 and TRBJ2-5; D call uncertain. There are 12 residues in the CDR3. Germline CDR1 and CDR2: MNHEY and SVGEGT. CDR3 sequence: CAGSQTRKTQYF. CDR3 nucleotide sequence: TGTGCCGGCAGCCAGACGAGGAAGACCCAGTACTTT.

This clonotype was detected a few times. The chain uses TRBV7-9 and TRBJ2-2, with TRBD2 matching 10 bases. Germline CDR1 reads SEHNR; CDR2 reads FQNEAQ (reference sequence). With 6 bases clipped from V and 3 bases from J, the junction kept 7 bases outside the gene matches. The CDR3 loop spans 16 amino acids. In DNA, the CDR3 is TGTGCCAGCAGTAGATCCGGGACTAGCGACACCGGGGAGCTGTTTTTT. This encodes CASSRSGTSDTGELFF. Looking up the rest from reference TRBV7-9 and TRBJ2-2 gives the full variable domain: DTGVSQNPRHKITKRGQNVTFRCDPISEHNRLYWYRQTLGQGPEFLTYFQNEAQLEKSRLLSDRFSAERPKGSFSTLEIQRTEQGDSAMYLCASSRSGTSDTGELFFGEGSRLTVL.

This clonotype was recorded at least ten times. The rearrangement links TRBV7-8 to TRBJ1-6, with TRBD1 matching over 7 bases. V dropped 6 bases and J dropped 14; count of bases not matched to a gene: 10. The length of the CDR3 is 13 residues. In germline, CDR1 is SGHVS, CDR2 FQNEAQ. Here the CDR3 reads CASRNGQVGALHF. The CDR3 nucleotides are TGTGCCAGCAGGAACGGACAGGTTGGAGCCCTCCACTTT.

The table lists this clonotype with many counts. The chain recombines TRBV27 with TRBJ1-2, with D uncertain. V lost 6 bases and J lost 4, with 18 bases in between. CDR3 size: 15 residues. Germline CDR1 and CDR2: MNHEY and SMNVEV (reference sequence). The CDR3, as DNA: TGTGCCAGCAGCCTATACCGGGGAGCCCCCTATGGCTACACCTTC. It is translated as CASSLYRGAPYGYTF.

This clonotype was counted many times. V usage is TRBV7-9 and J usage is TRBJ2-5; no clear D. V lost 5 bases and J 7 bases, leaving 8 bases between the germline ends. The CDR3 runs to 11 residues. Germline V lookup: CDR1 SEHNR, CDR2 FQNEAQ (reference sequence). CDR3 in amino acids: CASSPPGTQYF. The CDR3 DNA is TGTGCCAGCAGCCCCCCAGGGACCCAGTACTTC.

This CDR3 is CASSYSMGTSGNTIYF. In nucleotides, the CDR3 is TGTGCCAGCAGTTACTCAATGGGGACCTCTGGAAACACCATATATTTT. The rearrangement links TRBV6-5 to TRBJ1-3, with D possibly TRBD1 on 5 matching bases. Germline-derived CDR1 and CDR2 are MNHEY and SVGAGI. Trimming cost V 0 bases and J 0 bases, with 9 bases left between them. The CDR3 loop spans 16 amino acids.

This clonotype was recorded at least ten times. J is TRBJ2-4 and V is TRBV6-1, with D hard to call. V was cut by 3 bases and J by 0 bases, with 9 bases left in between. The CDR3 is 15 residues long. Germline CDR1 MNHNS, CDR2 SASEGT. The CDR3 bases are TGTGCCAGCAGTGATTTGTGGCTAGCCAAAAACATTCAGTACTTC. It is translated as CASSDLWLAKNIQYF.

Ten or more counts support this clonotype. The CDR3, as DNA: TGCGCCAGCAGCACTCGGACAACGAACACTGAAGCTTTCTTT. Encoded protein: CASSTRTTNTEAFF. The rearrangement uses TRBV5-1 and TRBJ1-1; tentatively, D is TRBD1 (5 bases). From germline, CDR1 is SGHRS and CDR2 YFSETQ. Trimming took off 4 bases at V and 1 base at J, with 11 bases between the two ends. The CDR3 sequence is 14 residues long.

The rearrangement links TRBV11-2 to TRBJ2-3; D unclear. This CDR3 has 14 amino acids. V was cut by 0 bases and J by 5 bases, with 9 bases left in between. The germline V gene encodes CDR1 SGHAT and CDR2 FQNNGV. As DNA, the CDR3 is TGTGCCAGCAGCTTAGAGTCCCAAATAGATACGCAGTATTTT. Translation gives CASSLESQIDTQYF.

The CDR3 bases are TGTGCCAGCAGTTTATTACCGACAGCCCTGAACACTGAAGCTTTCTTT. It specifies CASSLLPTALNTEAFF. The chain recombines TRBV27 with TRBJ1-1; D is perhaps TRBD1 (5 bases). Germline V gene lookup returns CDR1 MNHEY and CDR2 SMNVEV (reference sequence). This CDR3 has 16 amino acids. Trimming removed 1 base from V and 0 bases from J, with 12 bases in between.